This TCR beta chain comes out of a study of T cell changes during pregnancy in multiple sclerosis (dated by TCRdb to the late 2010s). Some background on the complete study: The study examined how the T cell repertoire changed over the course of pregnancy in women with multiple sclerosis.

CDR1 and CDR2 were assigned from the germline V gene (reference sequence) as GTSNPN and SVGIG. V trim: 3 bases; J trim: 0 bases; unmatched bases: 1. The cysteine opens and the phenylalanine closes a CDR3 of 13 amino acids. Only the CDR3 DNA stays, 39 bases, in frame from base 1. This clone was seen a handful of times. The clone's antigen remains unknown. The record has no base qualities; no much larger clone is one base away. Library construction relied on the immunoSEQ multiplex PCR assay. In TCRdb, the immuneACCESS table is reduced to in-frame sequences with V and J assigned. These tables do not hold every clone; where another copy was compared, an unresolved V gene accounts for under half, and the others remain unexplained. For this sample the table gives approximately 80,000 clones, of which roughly 93% were detected only once. The ten largest clones capture less than 0.85% of the sample.

This receptor was obtained from a female donor in good health, enrolled as a control in a pregnancy study. The input for sequencing was peripheral blood, taken in the second trimester of pregnancy. The chain is assembled from TRBV30 and TRBJ1-1, with 7 bases matching TRBD1. CDR3 region: CAWRGQVNTEAFF. The DNA reads as follows: TGTGCCTGGAGAGGACAGGTGAACACTGAAGCTTTCTTT.